This T cell receptor beta chain originates from a study of blood T cell repertoires in COVID-19. Study background: Spain, Italy and the United States supplied samples that represented acute and convalescent COVID-19. T cells, B-cell-depleted T cells, or PBMCs provided the cDNA or gDNA that served as material.

To note about this clone: Other DNA sequences in the same sample also yield this CDR3.

The V and J ends lost 5 bases and 4 bases, in that order; junction bases with no gene match: 3. Germline V gene lookup returns CDR1 SEHNR and CDR2 FQNEAQ (reference sequence). The CDR3 runs 14 residues. Authors' data handling: Reference gene primer amplification gave estimated nucleated cell counts. The method was immunoSEQ multiplex PCR; TCRdb's version includes in-frame clones alone and lacks a portion of them. V and J calls plus clone size are reproduced from that table; the DNA served to infer D and trimming. The sample has hundreds of thousands of clones; roughly 80% are singletons. The chain links TRBV7-9 to TRBJ1-2, with 11 bases matching TRBD1. The sequenced sample was peripheral blood. The sequence was obtained from a man aged 80 or over with acute or convalescent COVID-19. The CDR3 reads CASSPGTGGYGYTF. CDR3 DNA: TGTGCCAGCAGCCCCGGGACAGGGGGCTATGGCTACACCTTC.